These 10 T cell receptor beta chains were all obtained from the same sample, sequenced in a study of control samples from healthy donors and cancer patients. Sequencing used immunoSEQ multiplex PCR; TCRdb keeps in-frame clones, though not all of them. The sample contains some 140,000 clones, 94% of which appear only once. The sequenced sample consisted of blood. These receptors were taken from a man in his forties or fifties in good health.

The genes are TRBV27 and TRBJ2-2; 7 bases map to TRBD1. Germline trimming cut 2 bases from V and 7 bases from J; bases unmatched to any gene: 10. There are 16 residues in the CDR3. Germline CDR1 and CDR2: MNHEY and SMNVEV (reference sequence). The CDR3 bases are TGTGCCAGCAGTTTAAGGGGGCCAGTTATCGGCGGGGAGCTGTTTTTT. It yields the protein CASSLRGPVIGGELFF.

The chain combines TRBV6-6 with TRBJ2-7; 7 nucleotides align to TRBD1. Germline CDR1 reads MNHNY; CDR2 reads SVGAGI (reference sequence). The CDR3 length is 15 residues. V was clipped by 0 bases and J by 1 base; unmatched bases: 3. The CDR3 reads CASSYSTGQSYEQYF. The CDR3 bases are TGTGCCAGCAGTTACTCGACGGGACAGTCCTACGAGCAGTACTTC.

The chain employs TRBV5-1 and TRBJ2-3; 9 bases line up with TRBD2. Germline V gene data show CDR1 as SGHRS and CDR2 as YFSETQ. The CDR3 runs 14 residues. Trimming took 8 bases from V and 7 from J; bases not matched to a gene: 11. CDR3 nucleotides: TGCGCCAGTAGACCATGGACTAGCGTGAATACGCAGTATTTT. This encodes CASRPWTSVNTQYF.

The chain combines TRBV11-2 with TRBJ1-2; 7 nucleotides line up with TRBD1. The CDR3 is made up of 15 amino acids. The V segment lost 1 base and the J segment 2 bases; nucleotides outside the gene matches: 4. The germline CDR1 and CDR2 sequences are SGHAT and FQNNGV. The CDR3 DNA reads as TGTGCCAGCAGCTTAGGGACAGGAGCAAACTATGGCTACACCTTC. Its protein product is CASSLGTGANYGYTF.

The rearrangement links TRBV3-1 (or the pseudogene TRBV3-2) to TRBJ1-4, with D maybe TRBD1 (5 bases). Trimming pared 1 base from V and 8 bases from J, leaving 8 bases between. The CDR3 extends over 13 amino acids. Germline CDR1 LGHDT, CDR2 YNNKEL (reference sequence). CDR3 in DNA: TGTGCCAGCAGCCAAGCGGGGGGAGAAAAACTGTTTTTT. It codes for CASSQAGGEKLFF.

V is TRBV27 and J is TRBJ2-4; TRBD2 matches at 9 bases. Losses at the gene ends were 5 bases for V and 8 bases for J; bases not matched to a gene: 4. The CDR3 contains 13 residues. In germline, CDR1 is MNHEY, CDR2 SMNVEV (reference sequence). CDR3 nucleotides: TGTGCCAGCAGTCCGGGACTAGCTTACATTCAGTACTTC. Its protein product is CASSPGLAYIQYF.

The J gene is TRBJ1-5, the V gene TRBV19; no clear D gene. Germline CDR1 and CDR2: LNHDA and SQIVND (reference sequence). The CDR3 is 15 residues long. Between the trimmed V and J ends, which lost 3 bases and 3 bases, there was a span of 12 bases. CDR3 loop: CASSMKGAYNQPQHF. For the CDR3, the DNA is TGTGCCAGTAGTATGAAAGGAGCCTACAATCAGCCCCAGCATTTT.

V and J are TRBV30 and TRBJ1-4; 7 bases line up with TRBD1. CDR3 length: 15 residues. Germline CDR1 reads GTSNPN; CDR2 reads SVGIG (reference sequence). V gave up 3 bases and J gave up 7 bases; unmatched junction bases: 11. The CDR3 region is CAWSRSGPGGEKLFF. The CDR3 DNA sequence: TGTGCCTGGAGCCGTAGTGGGCCAGGGGGTGAAAAACTGTTTTTT. Complete variable domain (other parts from reference TRBV30 and TRBJ1-4): SQTIHQWPATLVQPVGSPLSLECTVEGTSNPNLYWYRQAAGRGLQLLFYSVGIGQISSEVPQNLSASRPQDRQFILSSKKLLLSDSGFYLCAWSRSGPGGEKLFFGSGTQLSVL.

The chain has TRBV29-1 and TRBJ2-3; D unresolved. The CDR3 runs to 12 residues. The ends were cut back, 4 bases at V and 6 bases at J, with 11 bases in the middle. Per the germline V gene, CDR1 is SQVTM and CDR2 is ANQGSEA. CDR3 sequence: CSVGVPVDTQYF. Written as DNA, the CDR3 is TGCAGCGTTGGGGTCCCTGTGGATACGCAGTATTTT.

V is TRBV3-1 (or the pseudogene TRBV3-2) and J is TRBJ2-7; weak D call: TRBD1 (6 bases). Germline V lookup: CDR1 LGHDT, CDR2 YNNKEL (reference sequence). The CDR3 is 15 amino acids. V was clipped by 1 base and J by 3 bases, with 13 bases between them. The CDR3 loop reads CASSQVLQGVYEQYF. The CDR3 nucleotides are TGTGCCAGCAGCCAAGTCCTACAGGGTGTCTACGAGCAGTACTTC.